This T cell receptor (beta chain) was sequenced in a study of T cell repertoires in cytomegalovirus infection. V was clipped by 5 bases and J by 2 bases, with 12 bases between them. Germline assignment: CDR1 SGHTA and CDR2 FQGNSA. The CDR3 contains 15 residues. TCRdb called the reads again in MiXCR, with one record for every CDR3 protein. This sample has fewer than 400,000 distinct CDR3 sequences; 15% to 20% occur once, and the top ten carry about 10%. This clonotype came up many times. The chain carries TRBV7-2 and TRBJ2-2, with D unresolved. What was sequenced was PBMCs. This receptor was taken from a human donor in good health (CMV status not recorded). Some clones in this sample may be carry-over from other donors' samples. This CDR3 reads CASSPTGLNTGELFF. CDR3 nucleotide sequence: TGTGCCAGCAGCCCGACGGGCTTAAACACCGGGGAGCTGTTTTTT.